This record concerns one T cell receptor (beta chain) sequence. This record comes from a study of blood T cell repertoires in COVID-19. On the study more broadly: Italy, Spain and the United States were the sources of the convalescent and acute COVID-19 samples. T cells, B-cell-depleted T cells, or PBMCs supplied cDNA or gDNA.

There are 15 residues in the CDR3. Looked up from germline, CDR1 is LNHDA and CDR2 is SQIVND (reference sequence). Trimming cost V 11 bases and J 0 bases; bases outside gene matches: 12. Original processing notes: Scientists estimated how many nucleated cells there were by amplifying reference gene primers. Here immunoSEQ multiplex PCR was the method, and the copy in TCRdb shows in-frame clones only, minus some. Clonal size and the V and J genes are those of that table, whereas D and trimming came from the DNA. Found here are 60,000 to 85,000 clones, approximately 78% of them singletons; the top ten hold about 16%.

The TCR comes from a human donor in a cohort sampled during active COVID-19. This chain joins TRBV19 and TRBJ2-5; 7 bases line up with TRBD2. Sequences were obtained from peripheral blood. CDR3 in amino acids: CASAWGGLYQETQYF. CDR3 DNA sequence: TGTGCCTCCGCTTGGGGGGGATTGTACCAAGAGACCCAGTACTTC.